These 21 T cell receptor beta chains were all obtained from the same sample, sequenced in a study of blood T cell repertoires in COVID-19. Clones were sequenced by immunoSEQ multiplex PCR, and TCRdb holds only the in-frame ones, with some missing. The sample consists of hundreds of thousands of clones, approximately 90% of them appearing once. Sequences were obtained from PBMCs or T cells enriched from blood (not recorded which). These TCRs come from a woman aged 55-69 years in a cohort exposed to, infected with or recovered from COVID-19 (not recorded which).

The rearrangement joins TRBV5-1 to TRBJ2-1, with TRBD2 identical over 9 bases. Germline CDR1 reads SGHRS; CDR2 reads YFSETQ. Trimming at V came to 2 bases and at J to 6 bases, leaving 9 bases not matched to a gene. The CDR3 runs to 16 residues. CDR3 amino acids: CASSLGDGGRANEQFF. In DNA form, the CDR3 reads TGCGCCAGCAGCTTAGGGGATGGCGGGAGGGCCAATGAGCAGTTCTTC.

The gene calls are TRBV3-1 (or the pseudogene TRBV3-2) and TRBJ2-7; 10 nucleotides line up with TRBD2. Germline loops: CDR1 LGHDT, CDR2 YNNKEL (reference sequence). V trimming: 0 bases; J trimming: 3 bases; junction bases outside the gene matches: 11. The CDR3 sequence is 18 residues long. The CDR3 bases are TGTGCCAGCAGCCAAGACCCACTAGCGGGATTGTCGGGCTACGAGCAGTACTTC. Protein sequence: CASSQDPLAGLSGYEQYF.

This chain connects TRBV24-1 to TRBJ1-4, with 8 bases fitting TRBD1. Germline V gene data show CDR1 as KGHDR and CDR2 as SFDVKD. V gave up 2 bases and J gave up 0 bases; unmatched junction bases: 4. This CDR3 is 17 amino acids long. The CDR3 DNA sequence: TGTGCCACCAGTGATTCCGGGACAGGCCCAACTAATGAAAAACTGTTTTTT. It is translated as CATSDSGTGPTNEKLFF.

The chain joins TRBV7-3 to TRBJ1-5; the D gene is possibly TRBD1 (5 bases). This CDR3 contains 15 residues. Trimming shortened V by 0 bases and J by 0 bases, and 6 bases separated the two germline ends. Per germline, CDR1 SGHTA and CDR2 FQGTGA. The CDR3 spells CASSLTGGSNQPQHF. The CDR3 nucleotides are TGTGCCAGCAGCTTAACGGGGGGTAGCAATCAGCCCCAGCATTTT.

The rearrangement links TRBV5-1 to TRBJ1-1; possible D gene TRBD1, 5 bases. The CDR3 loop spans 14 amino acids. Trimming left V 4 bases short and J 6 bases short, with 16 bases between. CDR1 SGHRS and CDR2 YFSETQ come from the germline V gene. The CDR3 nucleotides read TGCGCCAGCAGCCCCCGCAGCGGGGCAGCTGAAGCTTTCTTT. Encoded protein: CASSPRSGAAEAFF.

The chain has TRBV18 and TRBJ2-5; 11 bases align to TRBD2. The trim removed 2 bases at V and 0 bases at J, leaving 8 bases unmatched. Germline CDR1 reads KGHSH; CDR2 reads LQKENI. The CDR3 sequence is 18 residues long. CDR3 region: CASSPKTSGKKYQETQYF. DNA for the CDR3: TGTGCCAGCTCACCAAAGACTAGCGGGAAGAAGTACCAAGAGACCCAGTACTTC.

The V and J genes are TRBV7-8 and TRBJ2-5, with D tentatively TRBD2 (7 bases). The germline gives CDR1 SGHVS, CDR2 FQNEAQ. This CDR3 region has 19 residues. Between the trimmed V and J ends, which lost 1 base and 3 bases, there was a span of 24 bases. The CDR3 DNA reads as TGTGCCAGCAGCTTAGGGGCAGGGGTAATAGCGGGCAGAGAAGAGACCCAGTACTTC. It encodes CASSLGAGVIAGREETQYF.

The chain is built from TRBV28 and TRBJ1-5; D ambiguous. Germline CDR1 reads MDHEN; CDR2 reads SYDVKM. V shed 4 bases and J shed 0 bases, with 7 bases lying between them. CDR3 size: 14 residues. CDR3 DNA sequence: TGTGCCAGCAGTTATTTGGCTAGCAATCAGCCCCAGCATTTT. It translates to CASSYLASNQPQHF.

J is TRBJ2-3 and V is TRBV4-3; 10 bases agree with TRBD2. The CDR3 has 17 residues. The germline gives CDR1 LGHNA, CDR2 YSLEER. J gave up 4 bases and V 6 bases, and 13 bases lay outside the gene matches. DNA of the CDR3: TGCGCCAGCAGTCAGCGTGTAATAGCGGGAGGACCAGATACGCAGTATTTT. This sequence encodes CASSQRVIAGGPDTQYF.

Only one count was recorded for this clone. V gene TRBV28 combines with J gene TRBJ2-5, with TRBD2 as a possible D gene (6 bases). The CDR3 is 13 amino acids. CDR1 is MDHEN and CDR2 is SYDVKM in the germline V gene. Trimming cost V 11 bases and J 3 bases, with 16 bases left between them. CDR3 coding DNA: TGTGCCTTGATCGGGGGAGGAAAAGAGACCCAGTACTTC. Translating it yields CALIGGGKETQYF.

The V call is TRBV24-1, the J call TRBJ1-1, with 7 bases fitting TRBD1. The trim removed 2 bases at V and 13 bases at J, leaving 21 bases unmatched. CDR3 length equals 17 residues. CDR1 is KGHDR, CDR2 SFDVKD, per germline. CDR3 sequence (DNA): TGTGCCACCAGTGATTCCCGGCGACAGGGAGTAAGCCGCCAGATTTTCTTT. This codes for CATSDSRRQGVSRQIFF.

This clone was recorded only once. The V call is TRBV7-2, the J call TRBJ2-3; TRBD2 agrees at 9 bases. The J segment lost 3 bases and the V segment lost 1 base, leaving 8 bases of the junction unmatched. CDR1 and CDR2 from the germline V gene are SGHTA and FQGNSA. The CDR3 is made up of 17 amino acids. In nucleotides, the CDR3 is TGTGCCAGCAGCTTAGGAGGGCGGGAGGGCCGTACAGATACGCAGTATTTT. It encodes CASSLGGREGRTDTQYF.

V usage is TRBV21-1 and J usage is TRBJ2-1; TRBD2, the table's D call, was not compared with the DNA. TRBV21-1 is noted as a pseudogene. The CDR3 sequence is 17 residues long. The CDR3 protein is CASSKVALAATYNEQFF. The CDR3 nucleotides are TGTGCCAGCAGCAAAGTTGCACTAGCGGCGACCTACAATGAGCAGTTCTTC.

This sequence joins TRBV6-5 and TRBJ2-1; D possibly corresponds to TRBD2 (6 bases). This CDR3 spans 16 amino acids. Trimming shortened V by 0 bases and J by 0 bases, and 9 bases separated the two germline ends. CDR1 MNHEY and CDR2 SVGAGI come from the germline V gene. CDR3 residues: CASSYSWEDSYNEQFF. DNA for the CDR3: TGTGCCAGCAGTTACTCGTGGGAGGACTCCTACAATGAGCAGTTCTTC.

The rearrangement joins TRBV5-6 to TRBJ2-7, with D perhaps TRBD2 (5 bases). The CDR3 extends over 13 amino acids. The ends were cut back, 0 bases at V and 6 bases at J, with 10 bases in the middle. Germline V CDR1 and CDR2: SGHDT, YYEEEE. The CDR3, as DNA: TGTGCCAGCAGCTTGGCAGCGGTGTCCGAGCAGTACTTC. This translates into CASSLAAVSEQYF.

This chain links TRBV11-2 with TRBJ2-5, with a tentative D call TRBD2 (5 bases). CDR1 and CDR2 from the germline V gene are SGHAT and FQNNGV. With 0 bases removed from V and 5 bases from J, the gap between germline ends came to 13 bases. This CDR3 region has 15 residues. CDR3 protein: CASSLEWERVETQYF. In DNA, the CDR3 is TGTGCCAGCAGCTTAGAGTGGGAGAGGGTGGAGACCCAGTACTTC.

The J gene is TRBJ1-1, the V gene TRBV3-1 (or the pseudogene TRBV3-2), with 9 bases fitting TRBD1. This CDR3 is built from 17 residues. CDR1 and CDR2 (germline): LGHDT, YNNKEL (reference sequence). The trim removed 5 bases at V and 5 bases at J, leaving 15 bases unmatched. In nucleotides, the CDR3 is TGTGCCAGCAGCACTGCGGACAGGGGCCGAACGAGGACTGAAGCTTTCTTT. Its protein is CASSTADRGRTRTEAFF.

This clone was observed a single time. For the CDR3, the DNA is TGTGCCAGCAGCGGAGCGGGAGGAACCGGCTACGAGCAGTACTTC. This encodes CASSGAGGTGYEQYF. The gene calls are TRBV7-2 and TRBJ2-7, with TRBD2 identical over 9 bases. This CDR3 contains 15 residues. Unmatched junction bases numbered 8, after V lost 5 bases and J lost 3 bases. The germline gives CDR1 SGHTA, CDR2 FQGNSA.

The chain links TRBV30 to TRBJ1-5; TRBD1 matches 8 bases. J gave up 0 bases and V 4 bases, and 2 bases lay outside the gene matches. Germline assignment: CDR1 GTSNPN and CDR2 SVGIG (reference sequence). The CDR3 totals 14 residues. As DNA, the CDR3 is TGTGCCTGGAAGGACAGGGATAGCAATCAGCCCCAGCATTTT. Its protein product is CAWKDRDSNQPQHF.

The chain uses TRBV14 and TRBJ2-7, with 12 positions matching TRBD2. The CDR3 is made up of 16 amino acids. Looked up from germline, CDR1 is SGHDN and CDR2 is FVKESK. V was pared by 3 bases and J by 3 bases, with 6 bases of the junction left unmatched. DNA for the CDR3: TGTGCCAGCAGCCAGGGCGGACTAGCGGGAATCTACGAGCAGTACTTC. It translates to CASSQGGLAGIYEQYF.

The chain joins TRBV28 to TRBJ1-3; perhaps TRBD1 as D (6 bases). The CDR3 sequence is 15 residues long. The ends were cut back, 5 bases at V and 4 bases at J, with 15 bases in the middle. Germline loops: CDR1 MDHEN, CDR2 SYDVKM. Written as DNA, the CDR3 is TGTGCCAGCAGTAACGGGGGGCCTGGGGGAAACACCATATATTTT. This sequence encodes CASSNGGPGGNTIYF.